This T cell receptor (beta chain) was sequenced in a study of shared clonotypes between healthy human individuals. Study results and limitations: Owing to a small donor count, the genetic and exposure-history diversity represented was limited.

Germline V CDR1 and CDR2: SGHTA, FQGNSA. There are 11 residues in the CDR3. Trimming removed 1 base at V and 8 bases at J, with 3 bases between. Assay: immunoSEQ multiplex PCR; the TCRdb copy retains only in-frame clones and omits some. The sample lists about 2 million clones, 90% to 95% occurring once. On this clone itself: Its cognate antigen is unknown.

V gene TRBV7-2 combines with J gene TRBJ2-1; D gene uncertain. The sequence was collected from a man younger than 35 in good health. The source material was naive CD4+ T cells sorted from blood. Subset indicated: CD45RA+ positively selected. The CDR3 DNA is TGTGCCAGCAGCTTAGAGGATGAGCAGTTCTTC. Its protein product is CASSLEDEQFF.